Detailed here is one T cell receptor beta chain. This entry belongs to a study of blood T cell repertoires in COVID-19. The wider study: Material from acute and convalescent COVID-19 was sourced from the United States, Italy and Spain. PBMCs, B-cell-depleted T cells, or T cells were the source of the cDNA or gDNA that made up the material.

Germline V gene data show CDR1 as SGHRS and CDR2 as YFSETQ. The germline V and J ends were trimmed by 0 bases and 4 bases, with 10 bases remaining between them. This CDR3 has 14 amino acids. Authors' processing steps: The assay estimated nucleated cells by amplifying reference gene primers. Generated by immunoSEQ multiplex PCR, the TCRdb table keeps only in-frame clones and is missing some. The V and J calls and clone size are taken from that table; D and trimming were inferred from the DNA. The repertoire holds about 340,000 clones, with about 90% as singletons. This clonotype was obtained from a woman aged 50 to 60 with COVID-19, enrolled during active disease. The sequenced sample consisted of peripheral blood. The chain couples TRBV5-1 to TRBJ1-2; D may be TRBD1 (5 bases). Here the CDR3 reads CASSLVQGGYGYTF. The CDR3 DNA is TGCGCCAGCAGCTTGGTTCAGGGTGGCTATGGCTACACCTTC.